This TCR beta chain derives from a study of cytomegalovirus exposure and HLA in healthy donors (dated by TCRdb to 2016 to 2017). About the investigation overall: An earlier analysis of some 500 of the donors reported roughly 270 Gb of sequence data and some 120 million unique TCR beta sequences from about 179 million T cells. Approximately 300 gigabases of sequencing data and around 85 million unique TCR sequences made up an early release that covered approximately 650 HLA-typed donors. Of the roughly 400 genotyped donors, over 70% fell in the genetic ancestry cluster associated with self-reported Caucasian donors. The aim of the study was to test whether cataloging public T cell receptors could identify signatures of past pathogen exposure. The T cell repertoires of under 750 subjects were profiled by immunosequencing and related to cytomegalovirus serostatus. A separate validation cohort of roughly 110 different subjects was used in addition to the 666-subject first cohort. To predict cytomegalovirus infection status, the study brought together high-throughput TCR immunosequencing, statistical association of individual TCRs with disease status, and machine learning. A later analysis re-examined previously published TCR beta repertoires from roughly 650 donors and added high-resolution HLA genotyping to investigate patterns of TCR occurrence. Rather than drawing on any new phenotypic data, the later analysis identified candidate immune exposures from TCR beta sequences and the way those sequences occurred across donors. An earlier analysis of approximately 580 of the donors used high-throughput TCR beta sequencing to judge whether each TCR beta V gene segment behaved as functional or pseudogenic. Donor age, sex, ethnicity and CMV serostatus were compiled alongside the repertoire data. Genome-wide SNP genotypes for about 60% of the roughly 670 donors were used in a later genetic analysis, which treated that subset as a discovery cohort. Every repertoire in the discovery cohort had been generated on one and the same sequencing platform. HLA typing included class I and class II loci at four-digit resolution. The number of donors typed differed by locus, with about 629-630 for A, B, C, DRB1 and DQB1, around 500 for DQA1, some 570 for DPA1, and some 440 for DPB1. Roughly five DR-DQ haplotypes were treated as single units for association and clustering because of strong linkage in the cohort. Among about 410 genotyped donors of the cohort, an average of around 250,000 unique TCR beta nucleotide sequences was sequenced per donor, of which 15% to 20% were non-productive.

Of note for this clone: It has no known antigen specificity. No qualities accompany the bases; no much larger clone lies one base away.

Results the study describes overall, beyond this receptor: While some public TCRs were present in many individuals, most TCR sequences turned up only very rarely across donors. A later analysis found that TCR association rates varied across HLA loci, with DRB1 alleles showing the most associated TCRs and HLA-C alleles the fewest. The classifier was reported to diagnose cytomegalovirus status with high specificity and sensitivity in both the original cohort and the validation cohort. A few of the identified cytomegalovirus-associated TCR beta chains were confirmed in vitro to be specific for cytomegalovirus antigens. The study gave a list of about 150 TCR beta chains associated with cytomegalovirus. In a later analysis, most CMV-associated TCR beta chains were found to appear HLA-restricted, with HLA associations seemingly driven largely by CMV exposure. For the cohort, immune exposure information was limited to CMV serostatus. This cohort had only TCR beta chains sequenced, and the lack of alpha or paired-chain data limited which features could be detected. Some IMGT-functional V segments, including TRBV6-2 and TRBV6-3, could not be told apart with the 87-base-pair reads, so those segments were excluded. According to a later analysis, parvovirus B19, influenza, CMV and Epstein-Barr virus appeared linked to several top co-occurrence clusters. Because some donors lacked HLA typing at each locus, the association tests relied only on the typed subset. In a later analysis, 15,000 to 20,000 TCR beta sequences were associated with specific HLA alleles at a false discovery rate of 0.05. In an earlier analysis of approximately 590 of the donors, most TCR beta V segments were observed in productive rearrangements about 87% or about 30% of the time, broadly matching IMGT annotations. Assigning TCR associations to individual alleles was difficult when HLA alleles, especially DR and DQ, strongly co-occurred. It was suggested by the authors that the approach could potentially be generalized to other disease states and immunological phenotypes. Compared with equally common non-associated chains, HLA-associated TCR beta chains in a later analysis were more clonally expanded and had lower generation probabilities. V-gene and J-gene trimming of TCR beta chains was associated with a missense DCLRE1C variant in a later genetic analysis, and the association was replicated in an independent cohort. A further reported finding was that TCR beta sequences accurately predicted the HLA-A and HLA-B alleles for most subjects in the first cohort. In a later genetic analysis, fewer N-insertions in productive TCRs were reported among donors in an Asian-associated ancestry cluster than the roughly 640-donor mean. Correlated functional status among segregating V segments might reflect linkage disequilibrium, but an unknown experimental factor could not be ruled out. Because counts were too low, 15 to 20 rarely observed V segments, including chromosome 9 orphons, were left out of the earlier analysis of 587 of the donors. Sequencing depth was assumed to be roughly uniform across donors in the presence/absence analyses, though that assumption may not hold. A cluster of highly shared sequence variants was judged likely to represent a technical artifact of the sequencing pipeline.

The library was prepared using the immunoSEQ multiplex PCR assay. For the multiplex PCR, a mixture combining 60 forward primers for TCR Vbeta segments and 13 reverse primers for TCR Jbeta segments was used. The CDR3 region of rearranged TCR beta genes was amplified from genomic DNA by a multiplex PCR assay. The amplified TCR beta libraries were sequenced on the Illumina HiSeq System as 87-base-pair reads. The source study handled its data this way. A later analysis tallied around 82 million unique TCR beta chains across the 666 repertoires, and some 10 million of those chains were shared by two or more donors. To remove PCR and sequencing errors, raw reads were error-corrected and collapsed into unique sequences using a nearest-neighbor algorithm that merged closely related sequences. Alignment of CDR3 sequences to IMGT reference sequences was used to assign V, D and J gene segments. For a sequence to be retained, a match of at least six nucleotides was required to both a V gene segment and a J gene segment. A rearrangement was called productive if the CDR3 had no stop codons and remained in frame with V and J, and every other rearrangement was called non-productive. Following IMGT convention, CDR3 was defined as the stretch from the second conserved V-encoded cysteine up to the conserved J-encoded phenylalanine. In an earlier analysis of roughly 610 of the donors, sequences lacking an unambiguous match to a single V gene segment were excluded. An earlier analysis of 587 of the donors classified V segments as functional when productive rearrangements were above 56.7% and as segregating when the standard deviation between donors was above 5%. A statistical classification framework was built for diagnosing cytomegalovirus status from the catalog of TCR beta chain sequences. A later analysis assigned V and J genes by comparing TCR nucleotide sequences with IMGT/GENE-DB human TR gene sequences. A later analysis assigned CDR3 sequences and most-parsimonious VDJ recombination scenarios with the TCRdist pipeline. In a later analysis, each TCR beta chain was defined by its CDR3 amino acid sequence together with its V-gene family, and reads lacking a unique V-gene family were excluded. In a later analysis, fewer than 600 highly shared, low-generation-probability nucleotide sequences were removed to address suspected cross-contamination and a sequencing artifact. In a later analysis, a clonal expansion index was calculated for each public chain from normalized within-repertoire ranks of inferred template counts. In a later analysis, generation probabilities were computed using a VDJ recombination model fitted to out-of-frame rearrangements, and the results were checked against IGoR. In a later analysis, TCR-TCR, TCR-HLA and TCR-CMV co-occurrence was scored with hypergeometric tests, and a repertoire-size bias correction was applied to TCR pairs. False discovery rates were estimated in a later analysis by permuting HLA or CMV assignments 20 times. In a later analysis, co-occurring TCRs were grouped using DBSCAN, and TCRdist sequence similarity was added for clustering within HLA-allele-positive subsets. Co-occurrence clustering excluded repertoires with fewer than 30,000 or more than 120,000 public chains, plus five with anomalous nucleotide sharing. TCRdb carries this immuneACCESS record with in-frame sequences only. Its versions omit some clonotypes, under half of them owing to an unresolved V gene in the studies checked, with the rest unexplained. The V and J calls and clone size come from that table; D and trimming were worked out from the DNA. The table for this sample lists about 150,000 clones; approximately 84% of them were counted only once. The top ten hold just over 2.5% of the sample.

In total, 500 to 700 healthy bone marrow donors made up the cohort. All cohort members were sampled while nominally healthy, although unrecorded immune exposures were likely present. The donor tested CMV seropositive and was one of the 289 seropositive cohort members. A peripheral blood sample was collected from each donor, and TCR beta sequencing was performed on peripheral blood mononuclear cells. Genomic DNA extraction from the blood cell samples was performed with the Qiagen DNeasy Blood Extraction Kit. The CDR3, from cysteine to phenylalanine, totals 12 residues. Solely the CDR3 DNA is kept, with 36 bases framed from the first base. From a lookup of the germline V gene (reference sequence), CDR1 and CDR2 are SEHNR and FQNEAQ. V was cut back by 4 bases and J by 10 bases, leaving a gap of 11 bases between them.

Sequenced material: PBMCs. The V and J genes are TRBV7-9 and TRBJ2-1; a tentative D call is TRBD1 (5 bases match). This clonotype was obtained from a young man in good health and CMV-seropositive. The CDR3 loop reads CASSSDNREQFF. The DNA sequence is as follows: TGTGCCAGCAGCTCAGATAACAGGGAGCAGTTCTTC. The CDR3, completed at both ends by the reference TRBV7-9 and TRBJ2-1 genes, gives the full variable domain DTGVSQNPRHKITKRGQNVTFRCDPISEHNRLYWYRQTLGQGPEFLTYFQNEAQLEKSRLLSDRFSAERPKGSFSTLEIQRTEQGDSAMYLCASSSDNREQFFGPGTRLTVL.